This entry lists 18 T cell receptor beta chains sequenced from one sample in a study of T cell repertoires in cytomegalovirus infection. Each CDR3 protein gets one entry after TCRdb re-called the reads with MiXCR. The sample has under 300,000 distinct CDR3 sequences; 9% to 15% are singletons. The sequenced material came from PBMCs. The origin of the receptors is a human donor in good health (CMV status not recorded). Some clones in this sample may be carry-over from other donors' samples.

This clonotype showed up many times. The V and J genes are TRBV28 and TRBJ2-1; 16 positions agree with TRBD2. The V gene's germline CDR1 is MDHEN and CDR2 SYDVKM. The CDR3 runs to 24 residues. V dropped 0 bases and J dropped 5; count of bases not matched to a gene: 22. CDR3 amino acids: CASSLWGLAGGPDSKRPTNNEQFF. In DNA, the CDR3 is TGTGCCAGCAGTTTATGGGGACTAGCGGGAGGGCCAGATAGCAAACGCCCAACCAACAATGAGCAGTTCTTC.

This clonotype was found many times. This chain connects TRBV10-3 to TRBJ2-1, with 7 bases aligning to TRBD1. Germline CDR1 is ENHRY and CDR2 is SYGVKD. The CDR3 has 14 amino acids. The ends lost 7 bases at V and 5 bases at J; junction bases unmatched: 8. The CDR3 DNA is TGTGCCATCAAATCGACAGGGCTAGACAATGAGCAGTTCTTC. Protein sequence: CAIKSTGLDNEQFF.

This clonotype was counted at least ten times. The chain recombines TRBV19 with TRBJ2-7; D not resolved. The CDR3 contains 14 residues. Germline CDR1 and CDR2: LNHDA and SQIVND (reference sequence). The V and J ends lost 4 bases and 2 bases respectively, with 12 bases between them. The chain's CDR3 is CASSTVVGTYEQYF. CDR3 in DNA: TGTGCCAGTAGTACCGTCGTTGGGACCTACGAGCAGTACTTC.

This clonotype has only a few counts. This chain joins TRBV20-1 and TRBJ2-7, with unresolved D. Trimming shortened V by 3 bases and J by 2 bases, and 5 bases separated the two germline ends. The CDR3 covers 11 residues. Germline V CDR1 and CDR2: DFQATT, SNEGSKA (reference sequence). This CDR3 reads CSARDAYEQYF. The CDR3 bases are TGCAGTGCTAGGGACGCCTACGAGCAGTACTTC.

The rearrangement joins TRBV6-2 or TRBV6-3 to TRBJ2-2; D remains ambiguous. Trimming took 0 bases from V and 4 from J, leaving 6 bases between them. CDR3 length equals 14 residues. Looked up from germline, CDR1 is MNHEY and CDR2 is SVGEGT. CDR3 bases: TGTGCCAGCAGTTACTCTACTGGCACCGGGGAGCTGTTTTTT. This gives the protein CASSYSTGTGELFF.

This clonotype was counted only a few times. A much larger clone lies a single base off, so this may be a read error. The chain carries TRBV6-8 and TRBJ2-1; no clear D. Germline assignment: CDR1 MNHGY and CDR2 SAAAGT. This CDR3 contains 15 residues. V lost 6 bases and J lost 2, with 14 bases in between. The CDR3 DNA sequence: TGTGCCAGCAGACGGATAGGGAACCCCTACAATGAGCAGTTCTTC. Its translation is CASRRIGNPYNEQFF.

Ten or more counts support this clonotype. The chain has TRBV7-9 and TRBJ2-1, with 7 bases fitting TRBD1. This CDR3 region has 15 residues. J lost 6 bases, V lost 3 bases, and 8 bases had no gene match. CDR1 is SEHNR and CDR2 is FQNEAQ in the germline V gene (reference sequence). As DNA, the CDR3 is TGTGCCAGCAGCTTCGGCACAGGGGTTGGCAATGAGCAGTTCTTC. Translating gives CASSFGTGVGNEQFF. The full variable domain, completed using reference TRBV7-9 and TRBJ2-1, is DTGVSQNPRHKITKRGQNVTFRCDPISEHNRLYWYRQTLGQGPEFLTYFQNEAQLEKSRLLSDRFSAERPKGSFSTLEIQRTEQGDSAMYLCASSFGTGVGNEQFFGPGTRLTVL.

This clonotype showed up many times. The chain has TRBV7-2 and TRBJ2-1, with TRBD2 identical over 9 bases. V lost 4 bases, J lost 3 bases, and 10 bases stayed unmatched. There are 17 residues in the CDR3. Germline V gene lookup returns CDR1 SGHTA and CDR2 FQGNSA. The CDR3 reads CASSSNGRGGRYNEQFF. DNA for the CDR3: TGTGCCAGCAGCTCGAATGGGCGGGGGGGCCGCTACAATGAGCAGTTCTTC.

The genes are TRBV12-3 or TRBV12-4 and TRBJ2-2, with D maybe TRBD2 (5 bases). Trimming removed 0 bases from V and 3 bases from J, with 8 bases in between. This CDR3 is built from 15 residues. The CDR3 spells CASSLAGIHTGELFF. DNA of the CDR3: TGTGCCAGCAGTTTAGCCGGGATCCACACCGGGGAGCTGTTTTTT.

This clonotype has just a few counts. V gene TRBV7-2 combines with J gene TRBJ2-3; D is possibly TRBD2 (5 bases). Between the trimmed V and J ends, which lost 5 bases and 0 bases, there was a span of 21 bases. The CDR3 runs 18 residues. Per germline, CDR1 SGHTA and CDR2 FQGNSA. CDR3 nucleotides: TGTGCCAGCAGCCCGGCGGGTGGTGCACAAGCTAGCACAGATACGCAGTATTTT. It yields the protein CASSPAGGAQASTDTQYF.

This clonotype was counted between two and nine times. V gene TRBV10-3 combines with J gene TRBJ2-7; possible D gene TRBD1, 5 bases. The CDR3 covers 14 residues. Between the trimmed V and J ends, which lost 3 bases and 2 bases, there was a span of 11 bases. CDR1 and CDR2 from the germline V gene are ENHRY and SYGVKD. The CDR3 nucleotides are TGTGCCATCAGTGAAGGGGCGCTAACCTACGAGCAGTACTTC. It translates to CAISEGALTYEQYF.

The rearrangement joins TRBV29-1 to TRBJ2-3; D call uncertain. CDR1 is SQVTM, CDR2 ANQGSEA, per germline. The CDR3 has 9 residues. V lost 3 bases to trimming and J lost 6 bases, with 1 base between them. As DNA, the CDR3 is TGCAGCGTTGATGATACGCAGTATTTT. Protein product: CSVDDTQYF.

The V call is TRBV19, the J call TRBJ1-3, with D maybe TRBD1 (5 bases). The CDR3 spans 13 residues. Germline-derived CDR1 and CDR2 are LNHDA and SQIVND (reference sequence). V was trimmed by 8 bases and J by 2 bases, leaving 10 bases between them. The CDR3 region has the DNA TGTGCCAGTGAGACGGGGGCTGGAAACACCATATATTTT. Encoded protein: CASETGAGNTIYF.

This clonotype was counted many times. The chain uses TRBV18 and TRBJ1-1, with D unresolved. Germline V gene lookup returns CDR1 KGHSH and CDR2 LQKENI. V was cut by 0 bases and J by 2 bases, with 4 bases left in between. The CDR3 is made up of 13 amino acids. The CDR3 loop reads CASSPPGNTEAFF. CDR3 bases: TGTGCCAGCTCACCACCGGGAAACACTGAAGCTTTCTTT.

This clonotype was seen repeatedly, ten times or more. This chain uses TRBV6-6 with TRBJ2-7, with D possibly TRBD1 on 6 matching bases. The CDR3 has 15 amino acids. Deletions cut 4 bases from V and 0 bases from J, with 13 bases between. CDR1 is MNHNY, CDR2 SVGAGI, per germline (reference sequence). CDR3 sequence reads: CASSWADSASYEQYF. The DNA for the CDR3 is TGTGCCAGCAGTTGGGCGGACAGTGCCTCCTACGAGCAGTACTTC.

This clonotype was counted many times. The rearrangement links TRBV4-2 to TRBJ2-3, with D tentatively TRBD2 (6 bases). The germline V gene encodes CDR1 LGHNA and CDR2 YNFKEQ. This CDR3 is built from 16 residues. Between the trimmed V and J ends, which lost 1 base and 3 bases, there was a span of 14 bases. CDR3 sequence (DNA): TGTGCCAGCAGCCAAGGCCCCTTACGGGGGACAGATACGCAGTATTTT. Translating gives CASSQGPLRGTDTQYF.

This clonotype was seen once. The CDR3 sequence: CASSPPGTGSETQYF. CDR3 sequence (DNA): TGTGCCAGCAGCCCACCCGGGACAGGGTCGGAGACCCAGTACTTC. The V call is TRBV25-1, the J call TRBJ2-5; 9 bases line up with TRBD1. Germline loops: CDR1 MGHDK, CDR2 SYGVNS. The CDR3 runs 15 residues. The ends lost 6 bases at V and 5 bases at J; junction bases unmatched: 10.

This clonotype was counted at least ten times. V gene TRBV7-9 combines with J gene TRBJ2-1; tentatively, D is TRBD2 (5 bases). V was trimmed by 5 bases and J by 2 bases, leaving 13 bases between them. This CDR3 spans 15 amino acids. In germline, CDR1 is SEHNR, CDR2 FQNEAQ (reference sequence). The CDR3 reads CASSKTSGTYNEQFF. The CDR3 DNA reads TGTGCCAGCAGCAAGACCTCGGGAACCTACAATGAGCAGTTCTTC.